This TCR beta chain was identified during a study of human T cells and chemical hapten exposure. The time point was: patch test 1, 2 weeks after DPC sensitization. The sample's treatment: therapeutic diphenylcyclopropenone sensitization with weekly scalp DPC. TCRdb itself ran the RACE reads through MiXCR, one entry per CDR3 protein. The sample shows roughly 180,000 distinct CDR3 sequences, around 15% of them seen only once. Trimming cost V 0 bases and J 0 bases, with 5 bases left between them. The CDR3 consists of 14 residues. Germline CDR1 and CDR2: MNHNS and SASEGT. The receptor comes from a woman aged 30 to 39 with alopecia areata. Some clones in this sample may be carry-over from other donors' samples. Source: whole blood, taken in connection with sensitization to the hapten diphenylcyclopropenone (DPC). The V call is TRBV6-1, the J call TRBJ1-1, with D unresolved. CDR3 DNA sequence: TGTGCCAGCAGTGAAGCAGCGGTGAACACTGAAGCTTTCTTT. Its protein is CASSEAAVNTEAFF.